What follows describes a single TCR beta chain. TCRdb's copy holds only in-frame clones and misses some; the assay was immunoSEQ multiplex PCR. In the table there are 100,000 to 150,000 clones, less than 90% of which are singletons. These data originate in a study of identifying expanded T cells in peripheral blood. The CDR3 runs 16 residues. Trimming removed 3 bases at V and 1 base at J, with 15 bases between. Per the germline V gene, CDR1 is LNHDA and CDR2 is SQIVND (reference sequence). The TCR comes from a person between 18 and 75 years old in good health. Sequencing was performed on blood. The chain links TRBV19 to TRBJ2-5; the D gene is possibly TRBD1 (6 bases). Here the CDR3 DNA reads TGTGCCAGTAGTATCCTCTCGACAGGCCCCCAAGAGACCCAGTACTTC. Its translation: CASSILSTGPQETQYF. Using reference TRBV19 and TRBJ2-5 for the parts outside the CDR3, the full variable domain is DGGITQSPKYLFRKEGQNVTLSCEQNLNHDAMYWYRQDPGQGLRLIYYSQIVNDFQKGDIAEGYSVSREKKESFPLTVTSAQKNPTAFYLCASSILSTGPQETQYFGPGTRLLVL.